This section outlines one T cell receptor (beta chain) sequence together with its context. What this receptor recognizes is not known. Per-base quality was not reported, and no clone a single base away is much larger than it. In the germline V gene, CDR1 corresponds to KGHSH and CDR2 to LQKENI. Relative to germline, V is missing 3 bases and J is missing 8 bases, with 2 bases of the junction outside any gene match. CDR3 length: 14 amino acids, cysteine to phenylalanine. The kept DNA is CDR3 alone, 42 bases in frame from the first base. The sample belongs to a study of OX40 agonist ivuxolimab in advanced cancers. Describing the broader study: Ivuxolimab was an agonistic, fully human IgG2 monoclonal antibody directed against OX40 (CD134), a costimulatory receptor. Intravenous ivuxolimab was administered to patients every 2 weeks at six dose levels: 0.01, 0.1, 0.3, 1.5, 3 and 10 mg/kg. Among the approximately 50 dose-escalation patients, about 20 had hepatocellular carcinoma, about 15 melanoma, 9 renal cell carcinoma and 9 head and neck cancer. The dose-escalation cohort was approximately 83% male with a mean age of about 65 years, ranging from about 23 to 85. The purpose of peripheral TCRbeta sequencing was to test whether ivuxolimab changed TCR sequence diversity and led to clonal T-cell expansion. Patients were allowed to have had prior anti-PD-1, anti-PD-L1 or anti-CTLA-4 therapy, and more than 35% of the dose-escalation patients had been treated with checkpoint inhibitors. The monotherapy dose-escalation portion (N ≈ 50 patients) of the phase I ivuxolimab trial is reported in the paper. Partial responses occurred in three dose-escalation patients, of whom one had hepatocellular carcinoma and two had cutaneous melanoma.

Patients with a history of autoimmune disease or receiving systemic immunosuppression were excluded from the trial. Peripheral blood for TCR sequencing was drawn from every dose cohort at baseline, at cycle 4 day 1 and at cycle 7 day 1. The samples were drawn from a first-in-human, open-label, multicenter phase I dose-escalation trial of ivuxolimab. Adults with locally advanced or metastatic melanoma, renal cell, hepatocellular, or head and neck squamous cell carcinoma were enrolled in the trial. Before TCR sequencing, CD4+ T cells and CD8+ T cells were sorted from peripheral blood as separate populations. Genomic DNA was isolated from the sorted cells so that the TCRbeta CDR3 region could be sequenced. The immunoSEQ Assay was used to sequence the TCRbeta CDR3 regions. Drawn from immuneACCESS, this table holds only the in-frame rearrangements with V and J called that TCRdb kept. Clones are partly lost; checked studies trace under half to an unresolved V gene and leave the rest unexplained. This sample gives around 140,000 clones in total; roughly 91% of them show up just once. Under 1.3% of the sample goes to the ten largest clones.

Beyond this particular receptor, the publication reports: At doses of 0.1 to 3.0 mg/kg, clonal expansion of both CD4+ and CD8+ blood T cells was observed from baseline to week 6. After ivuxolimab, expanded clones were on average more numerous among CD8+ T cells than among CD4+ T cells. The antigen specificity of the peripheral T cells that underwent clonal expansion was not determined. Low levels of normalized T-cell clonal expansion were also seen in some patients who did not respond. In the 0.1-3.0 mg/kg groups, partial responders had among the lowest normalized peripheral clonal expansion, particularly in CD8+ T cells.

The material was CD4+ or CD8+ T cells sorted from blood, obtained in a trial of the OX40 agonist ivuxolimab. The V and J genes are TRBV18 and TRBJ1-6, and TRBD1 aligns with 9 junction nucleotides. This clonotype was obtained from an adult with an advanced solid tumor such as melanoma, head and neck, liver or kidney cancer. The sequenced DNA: TGTGCCAGCTCACCGGACAGGGGAGATTCACCCCTCCACTTT. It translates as CASSPDRGDSPLHF.